The 6 T cell receptor beta chains below come from one sample, sequenced in a study of cytomegalovirus exposure and HLA in healthy donors. Vbeta (60) and Jbeta (13) primers were used in the PCR. Data came from immunoSEQ multiplex PCR; TCRdb stores just in-frame clones and leaves some out. The data contain around 90,000 clones, around nine tenths of them singletons. Sequenced material: PBMCs. These receptors were collected from a man aged 25-45 years in good health and CMV-seropositive.

The chain uses TRBV7-8 and TRBJ2-5; no clear D gene. The CDR3 loop spans 15 amino acids. V shed 0 bases and J shed 5 bases, with 13 bases lying between them. Germline CDR1 reads SGHVS; CDR2 reads FQNEAQ. CDR3 region: CASSLARISVETQYF. The CDR3 bases are TGTGCCAGCAGCTTAGCTAGAATCTCTGTGGAGACCCAGTACTTC.

This chain connects TRBV6-6 to TRBJ2-5; the D is unclear. The CDR3 consists of 14 residues. From germline, CDR1 is MNHNY and CDR2 SVGAGI (reference sequence). Trimming removed 2 bases at V and 5 bases at J, with 12 bases between. The CDR3 DNA reads TGTGCCAGCAGTTACCTGACTCAGTCTGAGACCCAGTACTTC. Encoded protein: CASSYLTQSETQYF.

This rearrangement joins TRBV9 to TRBJ2-3; maybe TRBD2 (6 bases). V lost 4 bases, J lost 4 bases, and 16 bases lay in between. The CDR3 contains 15 residues. CDR1 is SGDLS, CDR2 YYNGEE, per germline. The CDR3 loop reads CASSSSGTGADTQYF. DNA of the CDR3: TGTGCCAGCAGCTCCTCAGGGACTGGGGCAGATACGCAGTATTTT.

The J gene is TRBJ2-2, the V gene TRBV29-1, with 10 bases that match TRBD2. V lost 2 bases and J lost 2; bases outside the gene matches: 2. The CDR3 runs to 15 residues. The germline gives CDR1 SQVTM, CDR2 ANQGSEA. In DNA form, the CDR3 reads TGCAGCGTTGAACTACTAGCGGGAAACACCGGGGAGCTGTTTTTT. It specifies CSVELLAGNTGELFF.

The gene calls are TRBV5-1 and TRBJ1-4; D possibly corresponds to TRBD1 (6 bases). Germline assignment: CDR1 SGHRS and CDR2 YFSETQ. V lost 6 bases and J 5 bases, leaving 17 bases between the germline ends. This CDR3 contains 15 residues. The CDR3: CASNTGLGRNEKLFF. In DNA form, the CDR3 reads TGCGCCAGCAACACAGGGCTGGGGCGAAATGAAAAACTGTTTTTT.

This clone was seen once. The chain is built from TRBV2 and TRBJ1-5; no clear D. Germline CDR1 and CDR2: SNHLY and FYNNEI. The CDR3 spans 15 residues. Between the trimmed V and J ends, which lost 5 bases and 0 bases, there was a span of 11 bases. The CDR3 sequence is CASSPTGYSNQPQHF. As DNA, the CDR3 is TGTGCCAGCAGTCCGACTGGGTATAGCAATCAGCCCCAGCATTTT.